This is a list of T cell receptor beta chains from one sample in a study of blood T cell repertoires in COVID-19. TCRdb's table, derived via immunoSEQ multiplex PCR, lists solely in-frame clones and lacks some. The repertoire includes some 200,000 clones, approximately 80% of them detected once, and 8% to 13% sits in the top ten. The material sequenced was peripheral blood. Receptor source: a middle-aged woman with COVID-19, enrolled during active disease. The CDR3 runs from the conserved cysteine through the conserved F or W. The order of the fields is D gene, J gene, V gene, clone size, CDR3 DNA, CDR3 protein. The D gene is left open where the match is weak. Size values are once, few and many counts, or a class for expanded clones, and some rows have none.

TRBD1,TRBJ1-1,TRBV7-9,.,TGTGCCAGCAGCTCAATGGACAGGGGGAACACTGAAGCTTTCTTT,CASSSMDRGNTEAFF
.,TRBJ1-2,TRBV25-1,.,TGTGCCAGCAGCACGGGTGCGGATGGCTACACCTTC,CASSTGADGYTF
.,TRBJ1-4,TRBV9,.,TGTGCCAGCAGCCCTTCAAGGACACCGAATGAAAAACTGTTTTTT,CASSPSRTPNEKLFF
TRBD2,TRBJ2-7,TRBV6-5,.,TGTGCCAGCAGCCCCGGGGCGGGGGGGGCGGCCGAGCAGTACTTC,CASSPGAGGAAEQYF
TRBD2,TRBJ2-1,TRBV28,.,TGTGCCAGCAGGTCAACCGGGACTAGCGACTCCTACAATGAGCAGTTCTTC,CASRSTGTSDSYNEQFF
.,TRBJ1-1,TRBV5-5,.,TGTGCCAGCAGCTCGAGTGGGAGGGCGTACACTGAAGCTTTCTTT,CASSSSGRAYTEAFF
TRBD1,TRBJ1-4,TRBV28,.,TGTGCCAGCAGCACCCGACAGGGACTTGCAACTAATGAAAAACTGTTTTTT,CASSTRQGLATNEKLFF
.,TRBJ1-5,TRBV9,many,TGTGCCAGCAGCCCCGGGGGGGACAATCAGCCCCAGCATTTT,CASSPGGDNQPQHF
TRBD2,TRBJ2-5,TRBV6-5,many,TGTGCCAGCAGCAAACTAGCGGGAGGGCTAGGGACCCAGTACTTC,CASSKLAGGLGTQYF
.,TRBJ2-5,TRBV11-2,.,TGTGCCAGCAGCTTTTCTTCTACTAGAGGGGAGACCCAGTACTTC,CASSFSSTRGETQYF
.,TRBJ2-1,TRBV7-9,.,TGTGCCAGCAGAATAGGACTCAGGGGTTACTACAATGAGCAGTTCTTC,CASRIGLRGYYNEQFF
.,TRBJ2-3,TRBV24-1,.,TGTGCCACCAGTGATGGGGCCACAGATACGCAGTATTTT,CATSDGATDTQYF
.,TRBJ1-3,TRBV6-5,.,TGTGCCAGCAGTTATTCGGCTGGAAACACCATATATTTT,CASSYSAGNTIYF
TRBD1,TRBJ1-5,TRBV7-9,.,TGTGCCAGCAGCGGGGGGACAGGGGGAAATCAGCCCCAGCATTTT,CASSGGTGGNQPQHF
TRBD2,TRBJ2-3,TRBV7-9,.,TGTGCCAGCAGCTTAGAAGGACTAGCGGGATTCACAGATACGCAGTATTTT,CASSLEGLAGFTDTQYF
TRBD2,TRBJ2-5,TRBV2,once,TGTGCCAGCGCCAGGGTAGCGGGGCTGACGACCCAAGAGACCCAGTACTTC,CASARVAGLTTQETQYF
.,TRBJ1-2,TRBV13,.,TGTGCCAGCAGCTTAGTGAGCGTAGGTCGCTACACCTTC,CASSLVSVGRYTF
TRBD1,TRBJ2-2,TRBV27,.,TGTGCCAGCAAGACGGGACAGGGAAGCGGGGAGCTGTTTTTT,CASKTGQGSGELFF
.,TRBJ2-7,TRBV10-1,few,TGCGCCAGCAGTGGGTATCCAAAAGGAGCCTACGAGCAGTACTTC,CASSGYPKGAYEQYF
.,TRBJ1-1,TRBV2,.,TGTGCCAGCAGTGGAATAGCAGGGGTGAACACTGAAGCTTTCTTT,CASSGIAGVNTEAFF
TRBD2,TRBJ2-5,TRBV28,.,TGTGCCAGCAGGCGAACCGGGGGAGGGCGGGTGACCCAGTACTTC,CASRRTGGGRVTQYF
.,TRBJ2-1,TRBV7-6,.,TGTGCCAGCAGCTTAGGGGCGGGGTGGAACAATGAGCAGTTCTTC,CASSLGAGWNNEQFF
TRBD2,TRBJ2-7,TRBV18,.,TGTGCCAGCTCGAGACTCGGGACTACCGCTCTCGAGCAGTACTTC,CASSRLGTTALEQYF
.,TRBJ1-1,TRBV15,.,TGTGCCACCAGCAGAAACAGGGCTGGAGCTTTCTTT,CATSRNRAGAFF
TRBD1,TRBJ1-1,TRBV2,.,TGTGCCAGCAGTGTGATGGGACAGGCCGCTTTCTTT,CASSVMGQAAFF
TRBD2,TRBJ2-1,TRBV15,.,TGTGCCACCAGCGGGGGGACTAGCGGGTACAATGAGCAGTTCTTC,CATSGGTSGYNEQFF
.,TRBJ2-2,TRBV6-4,once,TGTGCCAGCAGTGCCGGGGGAAGCACCGGGGAGCTGTTTTTT,CASSAGGSTGELFF
.,TRBJ2-3,TRBV7-8,.,TGTGCCAGCAGCTTAACGCGACTGCACACAGATACGCAGTATTTT,CASSLTRLHTDTQYF
.,TRBJ1-6,TRBV10-3,few,TGTGCCATCAGACCCCAGGGGACTTCACCCCTCCACTTT,CAIRPQGTSPLHF
.,TRBJ1-6,TRBV5-8,.,TGTGCCAGCAGCTTGAATGTTGCGGGATCACCCCACTTT,CASSLNVAGSPHF
TRBD2,TRBJ2-1,TRBV7-9,.,TGTGCCAGCAGCTATTCCGGGACTAGTTATAATGAGCAGTTCTTC,CASSYSGTSYNEQFF
.,TRBJ1-4,TRBV3-1/TRBV3-2,.,TGTGCCAGCAGCCAACGGGGGAGGGGTGAAAAACTGTTTTTT,CASSQRGRGEKLFF
.,TRBJ2-1,TRBV20-1,.,TGCAGATGTGGAGGCGGCAATGAGCAGTTCTTC,CRCGGGNEQFF
TRBD1,TRBJ1-3,TRBV9,.,TGTGCCAGCACCCGGGACAGTGGAAACACCATATATTTT,CASTRDSGNTIYF
TRBD1,TRBJ1-2,TRBV19,.,TGTGCCAGTAGTTCGACGGGACAGGGTATTAGTGGCTACACCTTC,CASSSTGQGISGYTF
.,TRBJ2-2,TRBV4-1,.,TGCGCCAGCAGCCAAGAGGGGACAATCGGGGAGCTGTTTTTT,CASSQEGTIGELFF
.,TRBJ1-1,TRBV6-5,.,TGTGCCAGCAGTTACAGGGGCAAAAACACTGAAGCTTTCTTT,CASSYRGKNTEAFF
TRBD1,TRBJ1-2,TRBV9,.,TGTGCCAGCAGCGTTACAGGGGGAGGTGGCGTGGGCTACACCTTC,CASSVTGGGGVGYTF
.,TRBJ2-1,TRBV11-2,.,TGTGCCAGCAGCCCATTTTACAATGAGCAGTTCTTC,CASSPFYNEQFF
.,TRBJ1-2,TRBV19,.,TGTGCCAGTAGTATGATGCGGGCCTCTCCTGGGGGCTACACCTTC,CASSMMRASPGGYTF
.,TRBJ2-7,TRBV19,once,TGTGCCAGTAGTATCTCGGGGGAAGCCTACGAGCAGTACTTC,CASSISGEAYEQYF
.,TRBJ2-7,TRBV28,.,TGTGCCAGCAGCCCAGATACCTACGAGCAGTACTTC,CASSPDTYEQYF
TRBD2,TRBJ2-2,TRBV7-6,few,TGTGCCAGCAGCTTACCCTTAGGGGGTAGCGGGAGGTCCGGGGAGCTGTTTTTT,CASSLPLGGSGRSGELFF
.,TRBJ2-1,TRBV5-1,.,TGCGCCAGCAGCTACCCTGCGGGGCGGGAGCAGTTCTTC,CASSYPAGREQFF
TRBD2,TRBJ2-7,TRBV11-2,once,TGTGCCAGCAGCTCCTGGACTAGCGAGGCCTACGAGCAGTACTTC,CASSSWTSEAYEQYF
TRBD1,TRBJ2-1,TRBV19,.,TGTGCCAGTAGTACCGGGACAGCAAGCGATGAGCAGTTCTTC,CASSTGTASDEQFF
.,TRBJ1-6,TRBV6-6,.,TGTGCCAGCAGTATACAGGGAACTAATTCACCCCTCCACTTT,CASSIQGTNSPLHF
TRBD1,TRBJ1-2,TRBV27,.,TGTGCCAGCAGGCTGACAGGGGGAAACTATGGCTACACCTTC,CASRLTGGNYGYTF